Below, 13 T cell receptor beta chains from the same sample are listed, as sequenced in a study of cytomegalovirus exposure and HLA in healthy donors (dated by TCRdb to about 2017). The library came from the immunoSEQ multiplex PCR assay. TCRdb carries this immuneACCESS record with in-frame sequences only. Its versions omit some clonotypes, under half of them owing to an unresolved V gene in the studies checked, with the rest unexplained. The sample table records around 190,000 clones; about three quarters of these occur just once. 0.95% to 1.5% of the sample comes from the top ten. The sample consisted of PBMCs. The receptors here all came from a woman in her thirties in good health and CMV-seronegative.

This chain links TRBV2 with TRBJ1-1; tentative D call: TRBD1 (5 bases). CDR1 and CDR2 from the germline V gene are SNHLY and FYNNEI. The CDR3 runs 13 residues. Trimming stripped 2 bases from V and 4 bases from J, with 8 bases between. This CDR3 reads CASSEQGTTEAFF. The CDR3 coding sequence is TGTGCCAGCAGTGAACAGGGTACCACTGAAGCTTTCTTT.

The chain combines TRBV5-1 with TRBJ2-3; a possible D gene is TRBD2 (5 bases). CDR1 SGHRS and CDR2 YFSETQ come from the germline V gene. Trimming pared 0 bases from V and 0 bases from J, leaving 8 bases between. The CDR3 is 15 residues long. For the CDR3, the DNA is TGCGCCAGCAGCTTGGGACTATCTAGCACAGATACGCAGTATTTT. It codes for CASSLGLSSTDTQYF.

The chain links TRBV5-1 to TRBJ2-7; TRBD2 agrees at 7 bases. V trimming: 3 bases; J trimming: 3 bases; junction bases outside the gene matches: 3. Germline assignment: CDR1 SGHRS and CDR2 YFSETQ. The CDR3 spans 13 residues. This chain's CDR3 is CASSSPGGYEQYF. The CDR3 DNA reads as TGCGCCAGCAGCTCCCCGGGGGGCTACGAGCAGTACTTC.

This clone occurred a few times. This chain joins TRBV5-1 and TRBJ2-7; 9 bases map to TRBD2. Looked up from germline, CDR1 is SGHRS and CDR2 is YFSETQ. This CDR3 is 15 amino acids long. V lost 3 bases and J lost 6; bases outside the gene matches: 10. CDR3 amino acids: CASSSLAGVVREQYF. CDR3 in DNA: TGCGCCAGCAGCTCTTTAGCGGGAGTAGTCCGCGAGCAGTACTTC.

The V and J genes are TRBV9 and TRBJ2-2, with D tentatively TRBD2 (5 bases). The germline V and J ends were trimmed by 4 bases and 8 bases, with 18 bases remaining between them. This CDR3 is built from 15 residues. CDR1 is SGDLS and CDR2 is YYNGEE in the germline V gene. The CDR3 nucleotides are TGTGCCAGCAGCTACTTGGCGACTACCCAAGGGGAGCTGTTTTTT. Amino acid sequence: CASSYLATTQGELFF.

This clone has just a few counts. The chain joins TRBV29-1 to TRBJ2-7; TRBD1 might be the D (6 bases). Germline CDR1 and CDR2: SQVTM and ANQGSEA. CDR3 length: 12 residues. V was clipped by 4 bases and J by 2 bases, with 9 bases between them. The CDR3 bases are TGCAGCGTTGGTCAGGGGACCTACGAGCAGTACTTC. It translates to CSVGQGTYEQYF.

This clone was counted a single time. CDR3 sequence: CASFSGLWNEKLFF. For the CDR3, the DNA is TGTGCCAGCTTCTCAGGGTTATGGAATGAAAAACTGTTTTTT. The chain is built from TRBV18 and TRBJ1-4; possible D gene TRBD1, 5 bases. V lost 7 bases and J lost 5, with 14 bases in between. CDR3 size: 14 residues. CDR1 is KGHSH, CDR2 LQKENI, per germline.

The CDR3 nucleotides read TGTGCCAGCAGCCCATTAACAGGGTCACCAACCGGGGAGCTGTTTTTT. Translating it yields CASSPLTGSPTGELFF. This sequence joins TRBV5-6 and TRBJ2-2; TRBD1 might be the D (6 bases). V lost 4 bases and J 5 bases, leaving 18 bases between the germline ends. From germline, CDR1 is SGHDT and CDR2 YYEEEE. This CDR3 is 16 amino acids long.

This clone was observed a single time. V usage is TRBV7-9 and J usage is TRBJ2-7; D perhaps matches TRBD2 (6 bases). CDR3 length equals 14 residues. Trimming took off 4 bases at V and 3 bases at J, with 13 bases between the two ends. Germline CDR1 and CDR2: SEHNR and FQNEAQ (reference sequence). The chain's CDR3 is CASSSTGGVYEQYF. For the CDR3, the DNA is TGTGCCAGCAGCTCTACCGGGGGAGTCTACGAGCAGTACTTC.

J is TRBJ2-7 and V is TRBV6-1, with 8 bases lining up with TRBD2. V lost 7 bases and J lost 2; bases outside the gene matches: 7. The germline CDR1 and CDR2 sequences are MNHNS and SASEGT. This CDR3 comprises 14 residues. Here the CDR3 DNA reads TGTGCCAGCAATTCGGGAGGGGGAACCTACGAGCAGTACTTC. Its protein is CASNSGGGTYEQYF.

Here the CDR3 reads CASSRRTRDSPKGNIQYF. Here the CDR3 DNA reads TGCGCCAGCAGCAGGAGGACACGGGACAGCCCGAAGGGAAACATTCAGTACTTC. The chain employs TRBV5-1 and TRBJ2-4; 7 nucleotides line up with TRBD1. V lost 4 bases, J lost 6 bases, and 19 bases stayed unmatched. Germline assignment: CDR1 SGHRS and CDR2 YFSETQ. CDR3 length equals 18 residues.

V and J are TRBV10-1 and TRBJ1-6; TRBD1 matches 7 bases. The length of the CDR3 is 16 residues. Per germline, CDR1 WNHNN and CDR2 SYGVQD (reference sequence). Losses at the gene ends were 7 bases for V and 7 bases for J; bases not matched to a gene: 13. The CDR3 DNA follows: TGCGCCAGCACCCGAGGGGACAGATATAGCAATTCACCCCTCCACTTT. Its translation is CASTRGDRYSNSPLHF.

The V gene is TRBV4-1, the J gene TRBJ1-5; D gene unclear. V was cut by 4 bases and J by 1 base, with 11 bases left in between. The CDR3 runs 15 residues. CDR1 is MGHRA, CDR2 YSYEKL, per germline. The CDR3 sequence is CASSPTGQSNQPQHF. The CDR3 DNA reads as TGCGCCAGCAGCCCAACGGGTCAGAGCAATCAGCCCCAGCATTTT.